This T cell receptor beta chain comes out of a study of T cell changes during pregnancy in multiple sclerosis. Assay used: immunoSEQ multiplex PCR; TCRdb lists only in-frame clones, some missing. The table includes about 50,000 clones, 80% to 95% detected once. The receptor's source is a female donor with multiple sclerosis, enrolled in a pregnancy study. The sequencing here drew on CD4+ T cells from peripheral blood mononuclear cells, taken after pregnancy.

CDR3 sequence (DNA): TGTGCCAGCAGTTCCCCGGACTTAGGGGGCAACACTGAAGCTTTCTTT. Protein product: CASSSPDLGGNTEAFF. The chain combines TRBV6-6 with TRBJ1-1, with 7 bases identical to TRBD1. Germline CDR1 MNHNY, CDR2 SVGAGI (reference sequence). The CDR3 has 16 residues. V lost 4 bases and J lost 2; bases outside the gene matches: 10.